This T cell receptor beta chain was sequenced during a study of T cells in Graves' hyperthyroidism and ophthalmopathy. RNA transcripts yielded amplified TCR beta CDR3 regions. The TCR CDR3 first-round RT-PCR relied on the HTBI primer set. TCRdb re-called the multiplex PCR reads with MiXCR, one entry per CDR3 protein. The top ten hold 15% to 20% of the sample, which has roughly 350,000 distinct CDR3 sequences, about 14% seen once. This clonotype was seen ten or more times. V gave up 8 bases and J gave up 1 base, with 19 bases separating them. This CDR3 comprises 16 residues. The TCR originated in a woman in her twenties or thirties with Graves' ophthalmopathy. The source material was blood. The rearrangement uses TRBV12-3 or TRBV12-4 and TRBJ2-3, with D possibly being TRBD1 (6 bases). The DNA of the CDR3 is TGTGCCAGCGCGGATCTGGGGGCTGCCGGCACAGATACGCAGTATTTT. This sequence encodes CASADLGAAGTDTQYF.